Each of the 16 T cell receptor beta chains below was sequenced from the same sample in a study of cytomegalovirus exposure and HLA in healthy donors. Vbeta (60) and Jbeta (13) primers were used in the PCR. TCRdb's table, derived via immunoSEQ multiplex PCR, lists solely in-frame clones and lacks some. The data contain about 140,000 clones, approximately 82% of them seen just once; the ten biggest clones take up more than 2.5%. Sequencing was done on a sample of PBMCs. Receptors originate from a man between 18 and 29 years old in good health and CMV-seropositive.

The genes are TRBV29-1 and TRBJ2-5; 8 nucleotides match TRBD2. V lost 5 bases to trimming and J lost 2 bases; unmatched junction nucleotides: 4. Germline values: CDR1 SQVTM, CDR2 ANQGSEA. The CDR3 is 13 residues long. The CDR3 protein is CSVRKRGQETQYF. DNA for the CDR3: TGCAGCGTTCGAAAGCGGGGGCAAGAGACCCAGTACTTC.

The rearrangement uses TRBV7-9 and TRBJ2-5; 14 bases are shared with TRBD2. CDR1 is SEHNR and CDR2 is FQNEAQ in the germline V gene (reference sequence). With 4 bases clipped from V and 9 bases from J, the junction kept 13 bases outside the gene matches. This CDR3 region has 17 residues. CDR3 sequence: CASSSLEGTSGSGAQYF. The CDR3 coding sequence is TGTGCCAGCAGCTCCCTTGAAGGGACTAGCGGGAGCGGGGCCCAGTACTTC.

V gene TRBV19 combines with J gene TRBJ1-2, with TRBD1 matching over 7 bases. After removal of 3 bases from V and 3 bases from J, the junction contained 1 base not matched to a gene. The CDR3 spans 13 residues. Per germline, CDR1 LNHDA and CDR2 SQIVND (reference sequence). The CDR3: CASSMGTDYGYTF. Here the CDR3 DNA reads TGTGCCAGTAGTATGGGGACAGACTATGGCTACACCTTC.

This clone was detected only a few times. Here the CDR3 reads CASSFGDRGQETQYF. CDR3 bases: TGTGCCAGCAGTTTTGGTGACAGGGGGCAAGAGACCCAGTACTTC. V usage is TRBV28 and J usage is TRBJ2-5, with 9 bases identical to TRBD1. The trim removed 3 bases at V and 2 bases at J, leaving 4 bases unmatched. Germline V gives CDR1 MDHEN, CDR2 SYDVKM. CDR3 length equals 15 residues.

The gene calls are TRBV27 and TRBJ2-5, with a possible D match to TRBD1 (6 bases). The assigned J gene may be wrong: the sequence end matches TRBJ2-7 better. Germline-derived CDR1 and CDR2 are MNHEY and SMNVEV (reference sequence). CDR3 length: 14 amino acids. This chain's CDR3 is CASSFGGPAYEQYF. CDR3 DNA: TGTGCCAGCAGTTTTGGGGGCCCAGCCTACGAGCAGTACTTC.

This chain links TRBV7-9 with TRBJ2-7; a possible D gene is TRBD2 (5 bases). The CDR3 has 16 residues. V was clipped by 5 bases and J by 2 bases, with 19 bases between them. The germline V gene has CDR1 SEHNR and CDR2 FQNEAQ (reference sequence). CDR3 in amino acids: CASSPRTGKGAYEQYF. CDR3 in DNA: TGTGCCAGCAGCCCTCGGACGGGAAAAGGAGCCTACGAGCAGTACTTC. The full variable domain, rest sourced from reference TRBV7-9 and TRBJ2-7, is DTGVSQNPRHKITKRGQNVTFRCDPISEHNRLYWYRQTLGQGPEFLTYFQNEAQLEKSRLLSDRFSAERPKGSFSTLEIQRTEQGDSAMYLCASSPRTGKGAYEQYFGPGTRLTVT.

This chain joins TRBV19 and TRBJ1-1, with D possibly being TRBD1 (6 bases). The CDR3 is 12 amino acids. Germline V gives CDR1 LNHDA, CDR2 SQIVND (reference sequence). The germline V and J ends were trimmed by 3 bases and 5 bases, with 7 bases remaining between them. CDR3 loop: CASSIRGTEAFF. CDR3 sequence (DNA): TGTGCCAGTAGTATTAGGGGGACTGAAGCTTTCTTT.

This clone occurred once. This chain joins TRBV9 and TRBJ2-7; a weak D match, TRBD1 (6 bases). In germline, CDR1 is SGDLS, CDR2 YYNGEE. V lost 5 bases and J 2 bases, leaving 17 bases between the germline ends. CDR3 length: 15 amino acids. The CDR3: CASSVGDTHTYEQYF. Here the CDR3 DNA reads TGTGCCAGCAGTGTGGGGGACACTCATACCTACGAGCAGTACTTC.

V usage is TRBV4-1 and J usage is TRBJ2-3; possible D gene TRBD1, 5 bases. The germline V gene encodes CDR1 MGHRA and CDR2 YSYEKL. V lost 5 bases, J lost 1 base, and 13 bases lay in between. The CDR3 sequence is 15 residues long. The chain's CDR3 is CASSATKGRTDTQYF. CDR3 DNA: TGCGCCAGCAGCGCCACTAAGGGGCGCACAGATACGCAGTATTTT.

The chain joins TRBV2 to TRBJ2-7, with 10 bases matching TRBD1. Trimming took 4 bases from V and 6 from J; bases not matched to a gene: 3. The CDR3 spans 13 residues. CDR1 SNHLY and CDR2 FYNNEI come from the germline V gene. CDR3 nucleotides: TGTGCCAGCAGTGGACAGGGGGCCGGCGAGCAGTACTTC. Amino acid sequence: CASSGQGAGEQYF.

This clone was found once. The chain joins TRBV6-1 to TRBJ2-7, with TRBD2 identical over 7 bases. CDR3 length: 15 amino acids. The V segment lost 8 bases and the J segment 2 bases; nucleotides outside the gene matches: 12. The V gene's germline CDR1 is MNHNS and CDR2 SASEGT. CDR3 sequence (DNA): TGTGCCAGCCTTAAGACTAGCCTGGGAACCTACGAGCAGTACTTC. Protein: CASLKTSLGTYEQYF.

The chain uses TRBV18 and TRBJ2-5; 9 nucleotides match TRBD1. The V gene end was trimmed by 2 bases and the J gene end by 2 bases; junction bases not matched to a gene: 3. Germline loops: CDR1 KGHSH, CDR2 LQKENI. The CDR3 length is 15 residues. The CDR3 reads CASSPNRGHQETQYF. The CDR3 nucleotides read TGTGCCAGCTCACCAAACAGGGGGCATCAAGAGACCCAGTACTTC. The variable domain in full, completed from reference TRBV18 and TRBJ2-5, reads NAGVMQNPRHLVRRRGQEARLRCSPMKGHSHVYWYRQLPEEGLKFMVYLQKENIIDESGMPKERFSAEFPKEGPSILRIQQVVRGDSAAYFCASSPNRGHQETQYFGPGTRLLVL.

The rearrangement joins TRBV5-4 to TRBJ2-3; 8 bases match TRBD1. The CDR3 loop spans 17 amino acids. V gave up 1 base and J gave up 5 bases; unmatched junction bases: 12. The V gene's germline CDR1 is SGHNT and CDR2 YYREEE (reference sequence). The CDR3 sequence: CASSLRVTGQAGDTQYF. The CDR3 region has the DNA TGTGCCAGCAGCTTGCGGGTGACGGGACAGGCAGGAGATACGCAGTATTTT.

Remarks on this clone: Within the sample, other DNA sequences also encode this same CDR3. The chain couples TRBV5-1 to TRBJ1-5, with D perhaps TRBD1 (6 bases). The CDR3 sequence is 15 residues long. CDR1 and CDR2 (germline): SGHRS, YFSETQ. V shed 2 bases and J shed 1 base, with 10 bases lying between them. This chain's CDR3 is CASSLEGVSNQPQHF. The DNA of the CDR3 is TGCGCCAGCAGCTTAGAGGGGGTGAGCAATCAGCCCCAGCATTTT.

The CDR3 nucleotides are TGTGCCAGCAGCCGACGGACAGGGGGTGCAGATACGCAGTATTTT. As protein: CASSRRTGGADTQYF. The genes are TRBV11-2 and TRBJ2-3, with TRBD1 identical over 10 bases. CDR1 is SGHAT and CDR2 is FQNNGV in the germline V gene. V dropped 5 bases and J dropped 4; count of bases not matched to a gene: 6. The CDR3 spans 15 residues.

This chain's CDR3 is CASLGQKNTEAFF. The CDR3 bases are TGTGCCAGCCTGGGACAGAAGAACACTGAAGCTTTCTTT. The chain employs TRBV28 and TRBJ1-1; TRBD1 agrees at 7 bases. Germline V gene data show CDR1 as MDHEN and CDR2 as SYDVKM. Trimming removed 8 bases from V and 1 base from J; junction bases left unmatched: 4. The CDR3 loop spans 13 amino acids.